The present TCR beta chain was sequenced within a study of shared clonotypes between healthy human individuals. This clone was seen a single time. Its matching antigen is unknown. Sequencing was performed with immunoSEQ multiplex PCR; in TCRdb, only in-frame clones are kept and a portion is missing. The sample lists 190,000 or so clones, about 66% occurring once. Study-level results: With several donors compared, around 5.4% of naive CD4 clonotypes were shared.

The germline V gene encodes CDR1 SGHKS and CDR2 YYEKEE (reference sequence). Trimming stripped 0 bases from V and 3 bases from J, with 18 bases between. The CDR3 totals 18 residues. This chain links TRBV5-5 with TRBJ2-2, with D possibly being TRBD1 (5 bases). The sequence came from a man aged 25-45 years in good health. The sequencing sample was made of memory CD4+ T cells sorted from blood. Subset given: CD45RA-negative fraction. The CDR3 nucleotides read TGTGCCAGCAGCTTGGGCCGTGGTTCCCAGGGCTACACCGGGGAGCTGTTTTTT. This gives the protein CASSLGRGSQGYTGELFF.